These T cell receptor beta chains were read from a single sample in a study of cytomegalovirus exposure and HLA in healthy donors. Method: immunoSEQ multiplex PCR; TCRdb's copy keeps in-frame clones and lacks some. The sample records 150,000 to 200,000 clones, roughly four fifths being singletons. Material for sequencing was PBMCs. These receptors all come from a man between 18 and 35 years old in good health and CMV-seronegative. The CDR3 runs from the conserved cysteine through the conserved F or W. A D gene is named only where the DNA matches it firmly. Clone size is stated in some rows and not others, as once, few, many or a class when expanded.

TRBV5-1,TRBJ2-2,-,TRBD1,TGCGCCAGCAATACAGGGGCGCACACCGGGGAGCTGTTTTTT,CASNTGAHTGELFF
TRBV4-1,TRBJ2-1,-,-,TGCGCCAGCAGTCAAGGAGATTCGGGAGTCAGTGAGCAGTTCTTC,CASSQGDSGVSEQFF
TRBV19,TRBJ2-1,-,TRBD1,TGTGCCACCTCCGGTGGGCAGGGGGCCGGCGGGCAGTTCTTC,CATSGGQGAGGQFF
TRBV9,TRBJ1-6,-,TRBD1,TGTGCCAGCAGCGCAACCGGGACAGATAATTCACCCCTCCACTTT,CASSATGTDNSPLHF
TRBV4-3,TRBJ2-5,-,-,TGCGCCAGCAGCCAAGATGCGAACTTCCAAGAGACCCAGTACTTC,CASSQDANFQETQYF
TRBV28,TRBJ1-2,-,-,TGTGCCAGCAGCCATGAGGGCTATGGCTACACCTTC,CASSHEGYGYTF
TRBV6-1,TRBJ2-7,-,TRBD1,TGTGCCAGCAGTGACACCATGGACAGGTTAGGTGAGCAGCAGTACTTC,CASSDTMDRLGEQQYF
TRBV7-8,TRBJ2-7,-,-,TGTGCCAGCAGCTTAGTGGCGGGGTACGAGCAGTACTTC,CASSLVAGYEQYF
TRBV5-6,TRBJ2-7,-,TRBD1,TGTGCCAGCAGCTTGGACCCGGTATGGGACAGGGCCTCCTACGAGCAGTACTTC,CASSLDPVWDRASYEQYF
TRBV7-9,TRBJ2-3,-,-,TGTGCCAGCAGCGAGGGACTGATAAGCACAGATACGCAGTATTTT,CASSEGLISTDTQYF
TRBV28,TRBJ2-1,-,-,TGTGCCAGCAGTTTAGGAGGGTCCTACAATGAGCAGTTCTTC,CASSLGGSYNEQFF
TRBV18,TRBJ1-6,-,-,TGTGCCAGCTCACCGAAGGCAGTAGGCGGGACTAATAATTCACCCCTCCACTTT,CASSPKAVGGTNNSPLHF
TRBV4-2,TRBJ2-7,-,TRBD2,TGTGCCAGCAGCCAAGCCCGACTAGCGGGTTCATACGAGCAGTACTTC,CASSQARLAGSYEQYF
TRBV2,TRBJ1-2,-,TRBD1,TGTGCCAGCAGTGGTTCCGGGACAGTACTCTATGGCTACACCTTC,CASSGSGTVLYGYTF
TRBV29-1,TRBJ2-7,-,-,TGCAGCGCCGGATCCTCCGGGAGCCCAATCCGGGGCGAGCAGTACTTC,CSAGSSGSPIRGEQYF
TRBV5-1,TRBJ2-2,-,TRBD1,TGCGCCAGCAGCCTATCGGGACAGGCTAACACCGGGGAGCTGTTTTTT,CASSLSGQANTGELFF
TRBV19,TRBJ2-3,-,TRBD2,TGTGCCAGTAGTATTCTAGCGGGAGGGGGTACGCAGTATTTT,CASSILAGGGTQYF
TRBV28,TRBJ2-7,-,TRBD1,TGTGCCAGCCGGGACAGGGGAATGGGGGAGCAGTACTTC,CASRDRGMGEQYF
TRBV19,TRBJ2-2,-,-,TGTGCCAGTAGTATGGACGGGACACCCGGGGAGCTGTTTTTT,CASSMDGTPGELFF
TRBV27,TRBJ2-4,-,-,TGTGCCAGCAGTTCGTGGGCACAGATAGCCAAAAACATTCAGTACTTC,CASSSWAQIAKNIQYF
TRBV5-1,TRBJ1-2,-,TRBD1,TGCGCCAGCAGCCCGACAGGGATCGGCGGCTACACCTTC,CASSPTGIGGYTF
TRBV6-5,TRBJ1-1,-,-,TGTGCCAGCACGACCCAGGGGATAGACACTGAAGCTTTCTTT,CASTTQGIDTEAFF
TRBV27,TRBJ1-1,-,-,TGTGCCAGCAGTTTAGTGGACAGAAACACTGAAGCTTTCTTT,CASSLVDRNTEAFF
TRBV28,TRBJ1-4,-,TRBD1,TGTGCCAGCAGACAGGGGCGAGGTGAAAAACTGTTTTTT,CASRQGRGEKLFF
TRBV15,TRBJ2-3,-,-,TGTGCCACCGGGGAGGTAGGCACAGATACGCAGTATTTT,CATGEVGTDTQYF
TRBV2,TRBJ2-7,few,-,TGTGCCAGTTCAGTGAACAGGGACTACGAGCAGTACTTC,CASSVNRDYEQYF
TRBV2,TRBJ1-2,-,-,TGTGCCAGCAGCCCTCGACATACCAGACAAGTCTATGGCTACACCTTC,CASSPRHTRQVYGYTF
TRBV6-7,TRBJ2-5,-,-,TGTGCCAGCAGTTACTCGACGCGCACGTTCCAGGGACTCGGGGAGACCCAGTACTTC,CASSYSTRTFQGLGETQYF
TRBV7-6,TRBJ2-7,-,TRBD1,TGTGCCAGCAGCACAACCTCGACAGGGTACCACGAGCAGTACTTC,CASSTTSTGYHEQYF
TRBV5-1,TRBJ2-3,-,-,TGCGCCAGCAGTGACAGGAGTCGCACAGATACGCAGTATTTT,CASSDRSRTDTQYF
TRBV14,TRBJ2-7,-,TRBD1,TGTGCCAGCTCCGGGACAGGGGGCCTTTGGGCCTACGAGCAGTACTTC,CASSGTGGLWAYEQYF